The 18 T cell receptor beta chains reported below all come from one sample, sequenced in a study of identical twins. MiXCR was run by TCRdb on the 5' RACE reads, yielding one entry per CDR3 protein. The table lists 700,000 to 950,000 distinct CDR3 sequences, about 12% of them singletons, with 1.5% to 2% in the top ten. This sample also belongs to another study, concerning yellow fever vaccine responses in identical twins.

What was sequenced was PBMCs. The receptor source for this set is a young woman in good health.

The CDR3 DNA sequence: TGTGCCAGCTCACCACCCGGAGGGGTTGACGAGCAGTACTTC. It is translated as CASSPPGGVDEQYF. This chain links TRBV18 with TRBJ2-7; possible D gene TRBD2, 6 bases. Germline V lookup: CDR1 KGHSH, CDR2 LQKENI. The length of the CDR3 is 14 residues. V lost 0 bases and J 5 bases, leaving 11 bases between the germline ends.

This rearrangement joins TRBV29-1 to TRBJ2-5, with unresolved D. Germline lookup yields CDR1 SQVTM and CDR2 ANQGSEA. The CDR3 has 15 amino acids. V lost 0 bases and J lost 1, with 12 bases in between. CDR3 amino acids: CSVEDRFGLQETQYF. The CDR3 DNA reads as TGCAGCGTTGAAGATCGTTTCGGGCTCCAAGAGACCCAGTACTTC.

V and J are TRBV18 and TRBJ2-2; 7 positions agree with TRBD1. J was trimmed by 4 bases and V by 4 bases; bases with no gene match: 6. The germline V gene encodes CDR1 KGHSH and CDR2 LQKENI. The CDR3 is 15 residues long. CDR3 coding DNA: TGTGCCAGCTCACAAGGCTACAGGGGCACCGGGGAGCTGTTTTTT. It translates to CASSQGYRGTGELFF.

The V call is TRBV20-1, the J call TRBJ1-2; D is unclear. The CDR3 extends over 11 amino acids. Per germline, CDR1 DFQATT and CDR2 SNEGSKA (reference sequence). The V end was cut by 3 bases, the J end by 5 bases, with 7 bases between. CDR3 DNA sequence: TGCAGTGCTAGGAGTGGGTATGGCTACACCTTC. Protein product: CSARSGYGYTF.

The rearrangement joins TRBV24-1 to TRBJ1-5; possibly TRBD1 for D (6 bases). The CDR3 is 16 residues long. The V end was cut by 3 bases, the J end by 2 bases, with 13 bases between. Per the germline V gene, CDR1 is KGHDR and CDR2 is SFDVKD. The CDR3 coding sequence is TGTGCCACCAGTGATCCGGGGGGACAAGGCAATCAGCCCCAGCATTTT. Its protein product is CATSDPGGQGNQPQHF.

This clonotype appeared a few times. CDR3 DNA sequence: TGCGCCAGCAGCCAGGGGATTGGGGGCTTAGCCAAAAACATTCAGTACTTC. This sequence encodes CASSQGIGGLAKNIQYF. The chain uses TRBV4-1 and TRBJ2-4; D possibly corresponds to TRBD1 (6 bases). Trimming left V 3 bases short and J 0 bases short, with 15 bases between. This CDR3 comprises 17 residues. Germline lookup yields CDR1 MGHRA and CDR2 YSYEKL.

There are a few counts of this clonotype. This chain connects TRBV25-1 to TRBJ1-1; 8 bases agree with TRBD1. Germline loops: CDR1 MGHDK, CDR2 SYGVNS. With 10 bases clipped from V and 2 bases from J, the junction kept 9 bases outside the gene matches. The CDR3 has 14 amino acids. The CDR3 loop reads CATTRQGINTEAFF. The CDR3 nucleotides read TGTGCCACTACCCGACAGGGGATAAACACTGAAGCTTTCTTT.

The sample holds a few counts of this clonotype. The J gene is TRBJ2-7, the V gene TRBV5-5; 7 bases map to TRBD1. Germline V CDR1 and CDR2: SGHKS, YYEKEE (reference sequence). The junction had 10 bases not matched to a gene; V was cut back by 3 bases and J by 4 bases. The CDR3 contains 15 residues. The CDR3 nucleotides read TGTGCCAGCAGCTCGGGACAGAGCTCGCCTTACGAGCAGTACTTC. Its translation: CASSSGQSSPYEQYF.

The chain links TRBV5-6 to TRBJ1-6, with D possibly being TRBD1 (5 bases). This CDR3 is built from 15 residues. Between the trimmed V and J ends, which lost 0 bases and 10 bases, there was a span of 14 bases. Germline-derived CDR1 and CDR2 are SGHDT and YYEEEE. The CDR3 DNA reads TGTGCCAGCAGCTTGGATATGGACAAGAGATCACCCCTCCACTTT. Its translation: CASSLDMDKRSPLHF.

The CDR3 reads CASNEAGAQTDTQYF. Written as DNA, the CDR3 is TGTGCCAGCAATGAGGCGGGAGCCCAGACAGATACGCAGTATTTT. This sequence joins TRBV28 and TRBJ2-3; 7 positions agree with TRBD2. V was pared by 7 bases and J by 3 bases, with 10 bases of the junction left unmatched. This CDR3 contains 15 residues. Germline lookup yields CDR1 MDHEN and CDR2 SYDVKM.

The rearrangement uses TRBV2 and TRBJ2-3; a possible D gene is TRBD1 (5 bases). The CDR3 runs 16 residues. Per the germline V gene, CDR1 is SNHLY and CDR2 is FYNNEI. Trimming stripped 8 bases from V and 3 bases from J, with 21 bases between. The CDR3 reads CASPQPVREGTDTQYF. CDR3 sequence (DNA): TGTGCCAGCCCTCAACCGGTCAGGGAAGGGACAGATACGCAGTATTTT. The full variable domain, rest sourced from reference TRBV2 and TRBJ2-3, is EPEVTQTPSHQVTQMGQEVILRCVPISNHLYFYWYRQILGQKVEFLVSFYNNEISEKSEIFDDQFSVERPDGSNFTLKIRSTKLEDSAMYFCASPQPVREGTDTQYFGPGTRLTVL.

The chain couples TRBV3-1 to TRBJ2-2; 7 bases match TRBD1. The V gene end was trimmed by 0 bases and the J gene end by 0 bases; junction bases not matched to a gene: 7. Germline V gives CDR1 LGHDT, CDR2 YNNKEL (reference sequence). CDR3 length equals 18 residues. CDR3 bases: TGTGCCAGCAGCCAAGAAGGAGGACAGGCTGCGAACACCGGGGAGCTGTTTTTT. The encoded protein is CASSQEGGQAANTGELFF.

The chain is built from TRBV20-1 and TRBJ2-3; D is undetermined. The V end lost 3 bases, the J end lost 4 bases, and 5 bases lay between the germline ends. This CDR3 contains 11 residues. Germline assignment: CDR1 DFQATT and CDR2 SNEGSKA (reference sequence). As DNA, the CDR3 is TGCAGTGCTAGCTTCCCAGATACGCAGTATTTT. Translation gives CSASFPDTQYF.

This clonotype showed up many times. The CDR3: CASNHRQANTGELFF. CDR3 sequence (DNA): TGTGCCAGCAACCACCGACAGGCTAACACCGGGGAGCTGTTTTTT. The chain recombines TRBV6-2 or TRBV6-3 with TRBJ2-2; weak D call: TRBD1 (6 bases). Trimming stripped 7 bases from V and 2 bases from J, with 14 bases between. Germline lookup yields CDR1 MNHEY and CDR2 SVGEGT. The CDR3 consists of 15 residues.

The chain recombines TRBV4-1 with TRBJ2-2; no clear D gene. The CDR3 is 16 residues long. Germline V gene lookup returns CDR1 MGHRA and CDR2 YSYEKL. V was clipped by 8 bases and J by 0 bases, with 16 bases between them. The CDR3 sequence: CASSPVGKANTGELFF. The CDR3 DNA sequence: TGCGCCAGCTCCCCGGTGGGCAAAGCGAACACCGGGGAGCTGTTTTTT.

This sequence joins TRBV7-2 and TRBJ2-5, with 11 bases fitting TRBD2. V shed 3 bases, J shed 0 bases, and the junction held 3 bases outside the gene matches. Germline V gives CDR1 SGHTA, CDR2 FQGNSA. This CDR3 region has 16 residues. The DNA of the CDR3 is TGTGCCAGCAGCTTGGGACTAGCGGCGTACCAAGAGACCCAGTACTTC. It yields the protein CASSLGLAAYQETQYF.

The chain couples TRBV29-1 to TRBJ1-4; 10 bases line up with TRBD1. The CDR3 consists of 13 residues. Trimming took 4 bases from V and 8 from J; bases not matched to a gene: 4. Germline-derived CDR1 and CDR2 are SQVTM and ANQGSEA. The CDR3 sequence: CSVASDRGEKLFF. CDR3 DNA sequence: TGCAGCGTTGCCTCGGACAGGGGGGAAAAACTGTTTTTT.

This clonotype was found many times. The chain has TRBV20-1 and TRBJ2-5; D remains ambiguous. V was trimmed by 0 bases and J by 0 bases, leaving 5 bases between them. The germline V gene has CDR1 DFQATT and CDR2 SNEGSKA (reference sequence). This CDR3 comprises 13 residues. CDR3 protein: CSAREAYQETQYF. CDR3 DNA: TGCAGTGCTAGAGAGGCGTACCAAGAGACCCAGTACTTC.